This T cell receptor (beta chain) originates from a study of read filtering for tumor transcriptome and immune sequencing. Study-level results: Around 84% of IR-seq clonotypes had one read, totaling approximately 4% of reads; RNA-seq: around 77% and 45%.

Trimming removed 4 bases from V and 7 bases from J; junction bases left unmatched: 3. Per the germline V gene, CDR1 is DFQATT and CDR2 is SNEGSKA (reference sequence). The CDR3 sequence is 13 residues long. Molecular barcoded adaptors covering alpha/delta and beta/gamma chains were used on approximately 400 ng RNA. TCRdb passed the reads through MiXCR, listing each CDR3 protein once. The data contain around 50,000 distinct CDR3 sequences, about 12% of them seen just once; the ten biggest clones take up about a sixth. Ten or more counts support this clonotype. Its antigen is currently unknown. The sequenced sample was a population of CD138-negative cells sorted from bone marrow. The TCR was taken from a donor over 35 with multiple myeloma. The chain is built from TRBV20-1 and TRBJ2-1; 11 bases align to TRBD2. The CDR3 DNA follows: TGCAGTGCTATAGCGGGGGGGCTAAATGAGCAGTTCTTC. Encoded protein: CSAIAGGLNEQFF.